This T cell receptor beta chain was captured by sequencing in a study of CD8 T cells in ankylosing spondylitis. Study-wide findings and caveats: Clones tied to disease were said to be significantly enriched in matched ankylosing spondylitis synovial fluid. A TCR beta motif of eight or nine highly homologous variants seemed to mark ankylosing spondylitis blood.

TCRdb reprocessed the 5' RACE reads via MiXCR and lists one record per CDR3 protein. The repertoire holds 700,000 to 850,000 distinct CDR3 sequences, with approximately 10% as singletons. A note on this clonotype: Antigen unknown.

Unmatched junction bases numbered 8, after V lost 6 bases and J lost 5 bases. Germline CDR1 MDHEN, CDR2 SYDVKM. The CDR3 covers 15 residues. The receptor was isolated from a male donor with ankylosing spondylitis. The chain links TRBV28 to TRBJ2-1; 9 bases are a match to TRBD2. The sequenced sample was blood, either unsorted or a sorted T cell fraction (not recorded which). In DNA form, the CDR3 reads TGTGCCAGCAGCTCCCGATCTAGCGGGAACAATGAGCAGTTCTTC. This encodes CASSSRSSGNNEQFF.